This entry is about one TCR beta chain. The target antigen is unknown. 60 Vbeta and 13 Jbeta primers were used in PCR. Only in-frame clones appear in the TCRdb table, and some are missing; sequencing was by immunoSEQ multiplex PCR. The sample includes approximately 170,000 clones, about three quarters seen only once; the top ten take around 3.2%. The data originate from a study of cytomegalovirus exposure and HLA in healthy donors. The study, taken as a whole, reports: CMV serostatus was the only recorded immune exposure for donors. In an earlier analysis, in under 700 donors, most V segments appeared productive either ~87% or ~30% of the time.

CDR3 size: 15 residues. The junction had 10 bases not matched to a gene; V was cut back by 3 bases and J by 8 bases. CDR1 and CDR2 from the germline V gene are SGHDT and YYEEEE. The sample consisted of PBMCs. The receptor comes from a female donor in good health and CMV-seronegative. The V gene is TRBV5-6, the J gene TRBJ2-1; TRBD2 matches 8 bases. The CDR3 coding sequence is TGTGCCAGCAGCTACCTAGGGCGGGAGGAGTATGAGCAGTTCTTC. Translated: CASSYLGREEYEQFF. The variable domain in full, with the rest retrieved from reference TRBV5-6 and TRBJ2-1, is DAGVTQSPTHLIKTRGQQVTLRCSPKSGHDTVSWYQQALGQGPQFIFQYYEEEERQRGNFPDRFSGHQFPNYSSELNVNALLLGDSALYLCASSYLGREEYEQFFGPGTRLTVL.